Following are 24 T cell receptor beta chains from one sample sequenced in a study of technical replicates of blood from several donors (dated by TCRdb to about 2017). The protocol used for the library was the immunoSEQ multiplex PCR assay. Not all clones reach the TCRdb copy of this immuneACCESS table, which keeps in-frame sequences only. Checked studies attribute under half of the gap to unresolved V genes and leave the rest unexplained. The table for this sample lists 70,000 to 85,000 clones; 95% to 98% of them were counted only once. Jointly, the top ten make up 0.15% to 0.2% of the sample. Sequencing used T cells isolated from PBMCs. The receptors were sampled from a human donor in good health.

The count of this clone is one. The chain recombines TRBV5-4 with TRBJ2-7, with 8 positions matching TRBD1. CDR1 and CDR2 (germline): SGHNT, YYREEE (reference sequence). CDR3 length: 15 amino acids. With V trimmed by 5 bases and J by 0 bases, 7 bases remained unmatched. CDR3 loop: CASSFQGAPSYEQYF. Written as DNA, the CDR3 is TGTGCCAGCAGTTTTCAGGGGGCTCCCTCCTACGAGCAGTACTTC.

In DNA, the CDR3 is TGTGCCAGCAGTGGACAGGGGGCCGGAAGTACTGAAGCTTTCTTT. Translating it yields CASSGQGAGSTEAFF. The chain recombines TRBV6-5 with TRBJ1-1, with 11 bases lining up with TRBD1. CDR1 and CDR2 from the germline V gene are MNHEY and SVGAGI. The CDR3 spans 15 residues. The V segment lost 5 bases and the J segment 5 bases; nucleotides outside the gene matches: 7.

The chain couples TRBV5-6 to TRBJ2-7, with D possibly matching TRBD2 (5 bases). The CDR3 is 14 residues long. Germline V CDR1 and CDR2: SGHDT, YYEEEE. Trimming removed 0 bases at V and 4 bases at J, with 11 bases between. The CDR3 protein is CASSLGRPGYEQYF. For the CDR3, the DNA is TGTGCCAGCAGCTTGGGACGTCCGGGGTACGAGCAGTACTTC.

CDR3 in amino acids: CASSLASGGSSYNEQFF. DNA of the CDR3: TGTGCCAGCAGCTTGGCTAGCGGGGGGAGCTCCTACAATGAGCAGTTCTTC. The J gene is TRBJ2-1, the V gene TRBV5-4; 11 nucleotides align to TRBD2. The CDR3 totals 17 residues. The V and J ends lost 0 bases and 0 bases, in that order; junction bases with no gene match: 2. The germline V gene has CDR1 SGHNT and CDR2 YYREEE (reference sequence).

J is TRBJ1-2 and V is TRBV5-6, with D possibly TRBD1 on 6 matching bases. In germline, CDR1 is SGHDT, CDR2 YYEEEE. The CDR3 totals 13 residues. V was shortened by 7 bases and J by 8 bases, with 18 bases between the two germline ends. The CDR3: CASERGEGRGYTF. CDR3 sequence (DNA): TGTGCCAGCGAAAGGGGGGAGGGGAGAGGCTACACCTTC.

This chain connects TRBV18 to TRBJ1-1, with D maybe TRBD1 (6 bases). In germline, CDR1 is KGHSH, CDR2 LQKENI. The length of the CDR3 is 16 residues. V lost 1 base, J lost 1 base, and 13 bases lay in between. CDR3 DNA: TGTGCCAGCTCACCACGCGGGCAGGGGACGAACACTGAAGCTTTCTTT. As protein: CASSPRGQGTNTEAFF.

This clone was recorded only once. The rearrangement joins TRBV6-4 to TRBJ2-1, with a possible D match to TRBD2 (6 bases). The germline V gene has CDR1 MRHNA and CDR2 SNTAGT. V was trimmed by 3 bases and J by 11 bases, leaving 11 bases between them. The CDR3 consists of 12 residues. This CDR3 reads CASSDRDWKQFF. The CDR3 DNA sequence: TGTGCCAGCAGTGATAGGGACTGGAAGCAGTTCTTC.

This chain joins TRBV7-8 and TRBJ2-3; no clear D gene. The CDR3 is 14 amino acids. Germline CDR1 SGHVS, CDR2 FQNEAQ. Trimming shortened V by 0 bases and J by 5 bases, and 9 bases separated the two germline ends. CDR3 sequence reads: CASSLATTKDTQYF. The CDR3 DNA sequence: TGTGCCAGCAGCTTAGCCACCACAAAAGATACGCAGTATTTT.

This rearrangement joins TRBV5-4 to TRBJ2-2, with 7 bases aligning to TRBD1. V lost 0 bases, J lost 4 bases, and 6 bases stayed unmatched. The CDR3 is made up of 16 amino acids. The germline V gene encodes CDR1 SGHNT and CDR2 YYREEE (reference sequence). CDR3 in amino acids: CASSLAGRDSTGELFF. The CDR3 bases are TGTGCCAGCAGCTTGGCCGGTCGGGACAGCACCGGGGAGCTGTTTTTT.

This rearrangement joins TRBV9 to TRBJ2-7, with D perhaps matching TRBD1 (5 bases). V was trimmed by 7 bases and J by 7 bases, leaving 15 bases between them. CDR3 length: 12 residues. Looked up from germline, CDR1 is SGDLS and CDR2 is YYNGEE. The CDR3 sequence: CASVYRYEEQYF. CDR3 nucleotides: TGTGCCAGCGTATACAGGTACGAGGAGCAGTACTTC.

The chain is built from TRBV30 and TRBJ2-5, with 7 bases matching TRBD1. Germline CDR1 and CDR2: GTSNPN and SVGIG (reference sequence). The CDR3 is 11 residues long. The CDR3 region is CAKQGQETQYF. The CDR3 DNA reads as TGTGCAAAACAGGGGCAAGAGACCCAGTACTTC.

This sequence joins TRBV7-6 and TRBJ2-5; possibly TRBD2 for D (6 bases). The V end lost 0 bases, the J end lost 6 bases, and 14 bases lay between the germline ends. This CDR3 contains 15 residues. From germline, CDR1 is SGHVS and CDR2 FNYEAQ. The DNA for the CDR3 is TGTGCCAGCAGCTTAGCGGGCTACGGGAGAAAGACCCAGTACTTC. This encodes CASSLAGYGRKTQYF.

This chain joins TRBV5-1 and TRBJ2-7; 8 bases are a match to TRBD1. There are 13 residues in the CDR3. Per germline, CDR1 SGHRS and CDR2 YFSETQ. The junction had 4 bases not matched to a gene; V was cut back by 6 bases and J by 2 bases. The CDR3 bases are TGCGCCAGCACCCTGACAGGGGCCTACGAGCAGTACTTC. Its translation: CASTLTGAYEQYF.

V and J are TRBV19 and TRBJ2-7; 9 positions agree with TRBD2. The trim removed 6 bases at V and 3 bases at J, leaving 24 bases unmatched. CDR3 length: 20 amino acids. Per germline, CDR1 LNHDA and CDR2 SQIVND (reference sequence). The chain's CDR3 is CASSHWASGTTSFADYEQYF. The CDR3 nucleotides read TGTGCCAGTAGCCACTGGGCTAGCGGGACCACCTCATTTGCGGACTACGAGCAGTACTTC. The full variable domain, rest sourced from reference TRBV19 and TRBJ2-7, is DGGITQSPKYLFRKEGQNVTLSCEQNLNHDAMYWYRQDPGQGLRLIYYSQIVNDFQKGDIAEGYSVSREKKESFPLTVTSAQKNPTAFYLCASSHWASGTTSFADYEQYFGPGTRLTVT.

V gene TRBV7-2 combines with J gene TRBJ1-1; 9 nucleotides agree with TRBD1. The CDR3 covers 15 residues. Germline V lookup: CDR1 SGHTA, CDR2 FQGNSA. Germline trimming cut 3 bases from V and 1 base from J; bases unmatched to any gene: 3. CDR3 region: CASSLDRGWNTEAFF. CDR3 DNA: TGTGCCAGCAGCTTGGACAGGGGCTGGAACACTGAAGCTTTCTTT.

The V call is TRBV11-3, the J call TRBJ2-7; 10 bases line up with TRBD1. The CDR3 loop spans 14 amino acids. V gave up 5 bases and J gave up 6 bases; unmatched junction bases: 7. Germline CDR1 SGHNT, CDR2 YENEEA. The CDR3 DNA follows: TGTGCCAGCAGCCAGGACAGGGGGAATCTCGAGCAGTACTTC. Translating gives CASSQDRGNLEQYF.

J is TRBJ2-5 and V is TRBV14, with D maybe TRBD1 (7 bases). Trimming stripped 3 bases from V and 4 bases from J, with 15 bases between. The germline V gene encodes CDR1 SGHDN and CDR2 FVKESK. This CDR3 has 15 amino acids. The CDR3 is CASSHPRGERETQYF. The CDR3 DNA reads TGTGCCAGCAGCCACCCCAGGGGGGAACGAGAGACCCAGTACTTC.

This chain uses TRBV6-4 with TRBJ2-6; TRBD1 matches at 9 bases. With V trimmed by 4 bases and J by 0 bases, 4 bases remained unmatched. Germline CDR1 MRHNA, CDR2 SNTAGT. This CDR3 has 17 residues. Here the CDR3 reads CASSGDRESSGANVLTF. The DNA for the CDR3 is TGTGCCAGCAGTGGGGACAGGGAGAGCTCTGGGGCCAACGTCCTGACTTTC.

This clone was counted once. The CDR3 here is CASSVLSGFNGELFF. Here the CDR3 DNA reads TGTGCCAGCAGCGTCCTTAGCGGTTTCAACGGGGAGCTGTTTTTT. This chain connects TRBV9 to TRBJ2-2, with TRBD2 as a possible D gene (6 bases). CDR1 SGDLS and CDR2 YYNGEE come from the germline V gene. With 2 bases removed from V and 7 bases from J, the gap between germline ends came to 15 bases. This CDR3 contains 15 residues. The full variable domain, with the rest looked up from reference TRBV9 and TRBJ2-2, is DSGVTQTPKHLITATGQRVTLRCSPRSGDLSVYWYQQSLDQGLQFLIQYYNGEERAKGNILERFSAQQFPDLHSELNLSSLELGDSALYFCASSVLSGFNGELFFGEGSRLTVL.

This sequence joins TRBV7-9 and TRBJ1-1; D is ambiguous. Germline CDR1 reads SEHNR; CDR2 reads FQNEAQ (reference sequence). V lost 4 bases to trimming and J lost 1 base, with 7 bases between them. The length of the CDR3 is 13 residues. In DNA, the CDR3 is TGTGCCAGCAGCTCCCAGGAGAACACTGAAGCTTTCTTT. Translated, it gives CASSSQENTEAFF.

The CDR3 region has the DNA TGTGCCAGCACATCGACAGGGGGCTTGAACGAGCAGTACTTC. The encoded protein is CASTSTGGLNEQYF. V and J are TRBV7-9 and TRBJ2-7, with 10 bases fitting TRBD1. The length of the CDR3 is 14 residues. Germline loops: CDR1 SEHNR, CDR2 FQNEAQ (reference sequence). The junction had 8 bases not matched to a gene; V was cut back by 7 bases and J by 5 bases.

V gene TRBV28 combines with J gene TRBJ1-1, with D possibly being TRBD1 (5 bases). The CDR3 length is 15 residues. V was shortened by 3 bases and J by 5 bases, with 16 bases between the two germline ends. The germline CDR1 and CDR2 sequences are MDHEN and SYDVKM. CDR3 region: CASSFIGVRRTEAFF. DNA for the CDR3: TGTGCCAGCAGTTTCATAGGGGTCCGAAGGACTGAAGCTTTCTTT. Supplemented by reference TRBV28 and TRBJ1-1, the full variable domain reads DVKVTQSSRYLVKRTGEKVFLECVQDMDHENMFWYRQDPGLGLRLIYFSYDVKMKEKGDIPEGYSVSREKKERFSLILESASTNQTSMYLCASSFIGVRRTEAFFGQGTRLTVV.

This sequence joins TRBV27 and TRBJ2-2, with 14 bases that match TRBD2. The CDR3 has 20 residues. Germline V gives CDR1 MNHEY, CDR2 SMNVEV (reference sequence). V lost 8 bases, J lost 4 bases, and 18 bases stayed unmatched. The CDR3 here is CASAPAGGLAGGRGTGELFF. The CDR3 coding sequence is TGTGCCAGCGCTCCCGCAGGAGGACTAGCGGGAGGTCGGGGCACCGGGGAGCTGTTTTTT.

The chain employs TRBV5-1 and TRBJ2-3; 10 bases are shared with TRBD1. The length of the CDR3 is 17 residues. The V segment lost 2 bases and the J segment 3 bases; nucleotides outside the gene matches: 9. Germline CDR1 SGHRS, CDR2 YFSETQ. CDR3 region: CASSFWDRGGGTDTQYF. In DNA form, the CDR3 reads TGCGCCAGCAGCTTTTGGGACAGGGGAGGTGGGACAGATACGCAGTATTTT.